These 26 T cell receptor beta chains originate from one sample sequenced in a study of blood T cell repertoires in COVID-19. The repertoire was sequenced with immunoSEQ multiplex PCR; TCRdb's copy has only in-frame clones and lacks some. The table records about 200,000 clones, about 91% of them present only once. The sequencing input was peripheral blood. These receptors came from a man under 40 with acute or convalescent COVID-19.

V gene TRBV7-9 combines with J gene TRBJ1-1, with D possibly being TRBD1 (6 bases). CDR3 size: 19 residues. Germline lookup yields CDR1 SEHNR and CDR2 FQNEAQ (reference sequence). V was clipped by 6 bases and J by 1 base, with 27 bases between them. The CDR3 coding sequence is TGTGCCAGCAGTAACCCTAGGGGGACCGAAAACTTGGGGAACACTGAAGCTTTCTTT. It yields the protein CASSNPRGTENLGNTEAFF.

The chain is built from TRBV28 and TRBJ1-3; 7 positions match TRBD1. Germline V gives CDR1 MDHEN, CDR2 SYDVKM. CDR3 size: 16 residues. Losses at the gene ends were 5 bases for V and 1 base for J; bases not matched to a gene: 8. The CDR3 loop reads CASSAYRGLSGNTIYF. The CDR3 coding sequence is TGTGCCAGCAGTGCTTACAGGGGATTGTCTGGAAACACCATATATTTT.

CDR3 sequence: CASSIMGTGSRKFF. The CDR3 bases are TGTGCCAGTAGTATAATGGGGACAGGGTCTCGGAAGTTCTTC. The genes are TRBV19 and TRBJ2-1; 9 bases fit TRBD1. Germline V gene lookup returns CDR1 LNHDA and CDR2 SQIVND (reference sequence). The CDR3 length is 14 residues. With V trimmed by 2 bases and J by 14 bases, 10 bases remained unmatched. Based on the CDR3 plus reference TRBV19 and TRBJ2-1, the full variable domain is DGGITQSPKYLFRKEGQNVTLSCEQNLNHDAMYWYRQDPGQGLRLIYYSQIVNDFQKGDIAEGYSVSREKKESFPLTVTSAQKNPTAFYLCASSIMGTGSRKFFGPGTRLTVL.

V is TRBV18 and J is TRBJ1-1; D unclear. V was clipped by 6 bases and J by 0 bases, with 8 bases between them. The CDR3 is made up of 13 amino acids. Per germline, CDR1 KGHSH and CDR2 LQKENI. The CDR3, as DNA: TGTGCCAGCTCGAACCAGGTGAACACTGAAGCTTTCTTT. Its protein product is CASSNQVNTEAFF.

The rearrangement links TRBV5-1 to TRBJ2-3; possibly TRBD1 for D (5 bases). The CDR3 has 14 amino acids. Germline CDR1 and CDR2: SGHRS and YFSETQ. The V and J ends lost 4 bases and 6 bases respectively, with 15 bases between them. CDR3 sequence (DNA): TGCGCCAGCAGCAGGGCCCAAGCAGGGGATACGCAGTATTTT. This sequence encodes CASSRAQAGDTQYF.

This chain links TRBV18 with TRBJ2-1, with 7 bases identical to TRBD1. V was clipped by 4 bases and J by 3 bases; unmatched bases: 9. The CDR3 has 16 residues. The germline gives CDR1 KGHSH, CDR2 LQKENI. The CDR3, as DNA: TGTGCCAGCTCACTGACAGGGCCCCAAAACTACAATGAGCAGTTCTTC. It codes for CASSLTGPQNYNEQFF.

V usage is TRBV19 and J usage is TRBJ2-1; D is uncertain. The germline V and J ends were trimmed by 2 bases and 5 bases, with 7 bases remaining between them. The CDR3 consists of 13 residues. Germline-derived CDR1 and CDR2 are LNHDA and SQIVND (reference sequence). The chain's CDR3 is CASSIHLNNEQFF. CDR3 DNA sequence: TGTGCCAGTAGTATACACCTAAACAATGAGCAGTTCTTC.

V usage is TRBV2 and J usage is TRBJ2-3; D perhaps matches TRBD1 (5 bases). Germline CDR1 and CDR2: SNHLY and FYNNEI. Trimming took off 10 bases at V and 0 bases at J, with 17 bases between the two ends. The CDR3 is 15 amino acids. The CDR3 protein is CATGHSSLSTDTQYF. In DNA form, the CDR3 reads TGTGCCACCGGACACAGTAGCCTTAGCACAGATACGCAGTATTTT. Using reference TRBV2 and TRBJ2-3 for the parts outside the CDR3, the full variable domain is EPEVTQTPSHQVTQMGQEVILRCVPISNHLYFYWYRQILGQKVEFLVSFYNNEISEKSEIFDDQFSVERPDGSNFTLKIRSTKLEDSAMYFCATGHSSLSTDTQYFGPGTRLTVL.

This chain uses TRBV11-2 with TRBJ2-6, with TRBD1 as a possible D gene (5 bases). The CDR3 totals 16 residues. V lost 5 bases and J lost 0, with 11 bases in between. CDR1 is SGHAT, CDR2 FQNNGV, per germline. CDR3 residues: CASSRGHGSGANVLTF. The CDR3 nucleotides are TGTGCCAGCAGCCGAGGACACGGCTCTGGGGCCAACGTCCTGACTTTC.

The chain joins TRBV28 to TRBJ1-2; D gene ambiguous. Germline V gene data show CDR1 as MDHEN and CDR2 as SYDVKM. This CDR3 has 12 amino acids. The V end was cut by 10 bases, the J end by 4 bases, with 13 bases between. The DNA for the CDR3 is TGTGCCACACAAGATAACCCCTATGGCTACACCTTC. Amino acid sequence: CATQDNPYGYTF.

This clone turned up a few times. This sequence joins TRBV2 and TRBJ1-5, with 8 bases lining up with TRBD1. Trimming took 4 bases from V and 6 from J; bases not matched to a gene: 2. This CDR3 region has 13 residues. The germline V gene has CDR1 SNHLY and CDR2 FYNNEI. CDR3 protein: CASSGTGFQPQHF. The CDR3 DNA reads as TGTGCCAGCAGTGGGACAGGGTTTCAGCCCCAGCATTTT.

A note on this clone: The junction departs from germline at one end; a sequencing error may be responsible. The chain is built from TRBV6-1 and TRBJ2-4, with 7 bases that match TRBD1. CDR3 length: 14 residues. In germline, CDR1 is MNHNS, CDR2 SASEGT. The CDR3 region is CASSELTGKNIQYF. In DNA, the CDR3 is TGTGCCAGCAGTGAACTGACAGGGAAAAACATTCAGTACTTT.

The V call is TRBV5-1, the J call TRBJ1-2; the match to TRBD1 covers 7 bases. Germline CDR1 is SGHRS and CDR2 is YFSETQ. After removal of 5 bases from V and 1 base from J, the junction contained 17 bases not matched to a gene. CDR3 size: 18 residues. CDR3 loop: CASRFGENRDSLNYGYTF. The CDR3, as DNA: TGCGCCAGCAGGTTTGGGGAAAACCGGGACAGCCTTAACTATGGCTACACCTTC.

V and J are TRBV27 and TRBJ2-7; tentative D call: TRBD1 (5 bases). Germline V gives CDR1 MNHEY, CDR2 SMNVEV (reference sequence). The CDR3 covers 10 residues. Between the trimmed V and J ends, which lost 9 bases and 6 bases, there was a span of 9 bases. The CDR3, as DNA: TGTGCCAGAGACAGCTCCGAGCAGTACTTC. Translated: CARDSSEQYF.

CDR3: CASSPRQRDGYTF. Here the CDR3 DNA reads TGTGCCAGCTCACCAAGGCAGAGGGATGGCTACACCTTC. This chain uses TRBV18 with TRBJ1-2; D unresolved. This CDR3 region has 13 residues. The germline V gene has CDR1 KGHSH and CDR2 LQKENI. Trimming took 2 bases from V and 6 from J, leaving 10 bases between them.

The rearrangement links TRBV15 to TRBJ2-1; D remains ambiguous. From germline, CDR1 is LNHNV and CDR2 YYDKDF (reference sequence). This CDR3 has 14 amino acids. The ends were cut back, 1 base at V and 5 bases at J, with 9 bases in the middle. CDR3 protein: CATSRVDFNNEQFF. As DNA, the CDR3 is TGTGCCACCAGCAGAGTTGACTTTAACAATGAGCAGTTCTTC. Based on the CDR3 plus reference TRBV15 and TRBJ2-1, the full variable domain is DAMVIQNPRYQVTQFGKPVTLSCSQTLNHNVMYWYQQKSSQAPKLLFHYYDKDFNNEADTPDNFQSRRPNTSFCFLDIRSPGLGDTAMYLCATSRVDFNNEQFFGPGTRLTVL.

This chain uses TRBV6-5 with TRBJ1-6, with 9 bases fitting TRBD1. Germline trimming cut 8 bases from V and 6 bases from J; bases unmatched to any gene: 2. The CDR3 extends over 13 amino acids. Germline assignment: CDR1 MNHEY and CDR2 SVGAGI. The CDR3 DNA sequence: TGTGCCAGCGGGACAGGGCGTAATTCACCCCTCCACTTT. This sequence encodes CASGTGRNSPLHF.

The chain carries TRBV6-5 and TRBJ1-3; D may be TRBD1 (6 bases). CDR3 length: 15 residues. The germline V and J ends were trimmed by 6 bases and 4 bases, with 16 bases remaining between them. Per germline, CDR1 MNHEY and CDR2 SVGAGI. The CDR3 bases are TGTGCCAGCAGAACCCGAAGGGGGTTCGGAAACACCATATATTTT. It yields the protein CASRTRRGFGNTIYF.

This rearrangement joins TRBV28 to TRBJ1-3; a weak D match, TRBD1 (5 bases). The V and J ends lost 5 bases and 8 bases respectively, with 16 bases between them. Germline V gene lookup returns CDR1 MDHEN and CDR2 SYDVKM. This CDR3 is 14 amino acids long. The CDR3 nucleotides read TGTGCCAGCAGTCCCCCGGGGGTATCGGACACCATATATTTT. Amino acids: CASSPPGVSDTIYF.

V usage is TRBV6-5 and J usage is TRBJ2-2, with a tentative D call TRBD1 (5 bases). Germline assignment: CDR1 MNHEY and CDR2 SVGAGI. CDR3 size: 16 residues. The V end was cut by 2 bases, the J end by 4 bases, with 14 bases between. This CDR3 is CASSYRVTGLTGELFF. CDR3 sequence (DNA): TGTGCCAGCAGTTACCGGGTAACAGGCCTCACCGGGGAGCTGTTTTTT.

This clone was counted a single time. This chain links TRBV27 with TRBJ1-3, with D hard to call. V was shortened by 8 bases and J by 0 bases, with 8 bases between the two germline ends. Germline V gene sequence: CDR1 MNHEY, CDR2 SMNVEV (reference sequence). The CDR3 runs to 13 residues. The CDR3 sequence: CASGEFSGNTIYF. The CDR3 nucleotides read TGTGCCAGCGGGGAGTTCTCTGGAAACACCATATATTTT.

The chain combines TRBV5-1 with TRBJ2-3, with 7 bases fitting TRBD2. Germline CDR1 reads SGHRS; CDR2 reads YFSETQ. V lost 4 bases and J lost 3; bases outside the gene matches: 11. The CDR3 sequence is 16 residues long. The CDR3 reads CASSLQGQGGTDTQYF. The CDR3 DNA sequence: TGCGCCAGCAGCCTCCAGGGCCAGGGAGGGACAGATACGCAGTATTTT.

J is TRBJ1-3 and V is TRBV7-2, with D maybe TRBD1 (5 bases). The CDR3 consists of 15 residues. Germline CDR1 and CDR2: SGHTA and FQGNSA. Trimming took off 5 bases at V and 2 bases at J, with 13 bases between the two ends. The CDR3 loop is CASSQRQLPGNTIYF. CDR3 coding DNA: TGTGCCAGCAGCCAGAGACAGCTACCTGGAAACACCATATATTTT.

The CDR3 here is CASSLGLPVPRSNYGYTF. CDR3 DNA: TGTGCCAGCAGCTTAGGTCTACCGGTACCGCGATCCAACTATGGCTACACCTTC. The V call is TRBV7-8, the J call TRBJ1-2; D call uncertain. This CDR3 region has 18 residues. Per the germline V gene, CDR1 is SGHVS and CDR2 is FQNEAQ. Trimming shortened V by 1 base and J by 2 bases, and 20 bases separated the two germline ends.

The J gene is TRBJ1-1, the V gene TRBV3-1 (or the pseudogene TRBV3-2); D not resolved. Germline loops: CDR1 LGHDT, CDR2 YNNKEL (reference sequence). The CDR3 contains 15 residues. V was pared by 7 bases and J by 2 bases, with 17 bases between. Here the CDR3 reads CASNRARTGNTEAFF. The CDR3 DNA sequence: TGTGCCAGCAACCGAGCGAGAACGGGAAACACTGAAGCTTTCTTT.

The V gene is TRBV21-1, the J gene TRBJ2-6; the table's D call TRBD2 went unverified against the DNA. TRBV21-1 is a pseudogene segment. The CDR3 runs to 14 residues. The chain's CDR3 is CASSTYSGANVLTF. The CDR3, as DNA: TGTGCCAGCAGCACCTACTCTGGGGCCAACGTCCTGACTTTC.